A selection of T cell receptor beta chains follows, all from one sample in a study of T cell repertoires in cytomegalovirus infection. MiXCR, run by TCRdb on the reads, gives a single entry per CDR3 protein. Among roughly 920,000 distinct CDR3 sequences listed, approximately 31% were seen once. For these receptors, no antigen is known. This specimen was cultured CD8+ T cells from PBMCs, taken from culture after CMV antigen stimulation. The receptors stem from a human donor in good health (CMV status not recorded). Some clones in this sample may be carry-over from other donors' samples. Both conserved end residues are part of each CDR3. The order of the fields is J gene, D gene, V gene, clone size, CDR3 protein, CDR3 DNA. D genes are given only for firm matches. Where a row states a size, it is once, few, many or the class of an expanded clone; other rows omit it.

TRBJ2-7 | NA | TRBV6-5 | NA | CASSYDPYEQYF | TGTGCCAGCAGTTACGACCCCTACGAGCAGTACTTC
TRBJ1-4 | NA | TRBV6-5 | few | CATKRRDSTNEKLFF | TGTGCCACCAAGAGGCGGGACTCAACTAATGAAAAACTGTTTTTT
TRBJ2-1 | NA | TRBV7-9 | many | CASSSRQVTNEQFF | TGTGCCAGCAGCTCACGACAGGTGACTAATGAGCAGTTCTTC
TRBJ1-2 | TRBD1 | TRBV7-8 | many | CASTAGQGPNYGYTF | TGTGCCAGCACCGCCGGACAGGGGCCTAACTATGGCTACACCTTC
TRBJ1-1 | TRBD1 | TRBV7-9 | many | CASSQGQGAGTEAFF | TGTGCCAGCAGCCAGGGACAGGGGGCGGGCACTGAAGCTTTCTTT
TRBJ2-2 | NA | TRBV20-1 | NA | CSARVYKTNTGELFF | TGCAGTGCTAGAGTTTACAAGACGAACACCGGGGAGCTGTTTTTT
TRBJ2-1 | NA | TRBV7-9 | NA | CASSARDHYLGEQFF | TGTGCCAGCAGCGCCCGGGACCACTACCTTGGGGAGCAGTTCTTC
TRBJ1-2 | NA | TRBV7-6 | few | CASSLQGYYYGYTF | TGTGCCAGCAGCTTACAGGGGTATTACTATGGCTACACCTTC
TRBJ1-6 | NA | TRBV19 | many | CASSPQGRNSPLHF | TGTGCCAGTAGCCCACAGGGTCGCAATTCACCCCTCCACTTT
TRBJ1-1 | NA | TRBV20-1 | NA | CSAPELSTEAFF | TGCAGTGCTCCTGAACTATCCACTGAAGCTTTCTTT
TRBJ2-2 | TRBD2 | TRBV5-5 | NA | CASRNSGPPANTGELFF | TGTGCCAGCAGAAATAGCGGGCCCCCCGCGAACACCGGGGAGCTGTTTTTT
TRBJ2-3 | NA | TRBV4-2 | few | CASLDQRADTQYF | TGTGCCAGCCTAGACCAGCGGGCAGATACGCAGTATTTT
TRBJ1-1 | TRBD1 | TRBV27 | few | CASSLSRGIGTEAFF | TGTGCCAGCAGTTTATCCAGGGGGATAGGGACTGAAGCTTTCTTT
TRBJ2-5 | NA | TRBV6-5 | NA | CASSYSSPDLGAQYF | TGTGCCAGCAGTTACTCGAGCCCCGACCTTGGGGCCCAGTACTTC
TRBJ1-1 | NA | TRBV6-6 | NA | CASREVTDLMNTEAFF | TGTGCCAGCAGGGAGGTGACAGATTTAATGAACACTGAAGCTTTCTTT
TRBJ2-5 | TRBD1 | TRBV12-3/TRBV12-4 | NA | CASSFGQGGTQYF | TGTGCCAGCAGTTTCGGACAGGGGGGGACCCAGTACTTC
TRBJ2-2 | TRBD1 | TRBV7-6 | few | CASSLWTGEGGELFF | TGTGCCAGCAGCCTCTGGACAGGGGAAGGCGGGGAGCTGTTTTTT
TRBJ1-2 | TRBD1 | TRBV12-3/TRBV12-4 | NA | CASTPIQDRVYGYTF | TGTGCCAGCACCCCGATACAGGACAGGGTCTATGGCTACACCTTC
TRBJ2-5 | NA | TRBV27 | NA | CATYFGETQYF | TGTGCCACCTACTTTGGGGAGACCCAGTACTTC
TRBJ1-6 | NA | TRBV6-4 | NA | CASSEAEPNSPLHF | TGTGCCAGCAGTGAGGCAGAACCTAATTCACCCCTCCACTTT
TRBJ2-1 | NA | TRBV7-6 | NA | CASSLGTGDYSYNEQFF | TGTGCTAGCAGCCTAGGGACCGGTGACTACTCCTACAATGAGCAGTTCTTC
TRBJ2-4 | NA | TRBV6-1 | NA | CASSPLGAKNIQYF | TGTGCCAGCAGTCCCCTGGGGGCCAAAAACATTCAGTACTTC
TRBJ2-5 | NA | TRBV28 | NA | CASAEVGSETQYF | TGTGCCAGCGCAGAGGTAGGGTCAGAGACCCAGTACTTC
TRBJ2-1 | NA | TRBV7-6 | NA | CATSDLLRNEQFF | TGTGCCACCTCCGACCTCCTACGCAATGAGCAGTTCTTC
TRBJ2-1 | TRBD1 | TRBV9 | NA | CASSIGTGYYNEQFF | TGTGCCAGCAGCATCGGGACAGGGTACTACAATGAGCAGTTCTTC
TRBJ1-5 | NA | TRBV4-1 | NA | CASSHPEGQGNQPQHF | TGCGCCAGCAGCCACCCCGAGGGACAAGGCAATCAGCCCCAGCATTTT
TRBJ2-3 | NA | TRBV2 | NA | CASTEDPSPDTQYF | TGTGCCAGCACCGAGGACCCTTCCCCAGATACGCAGTATTTT
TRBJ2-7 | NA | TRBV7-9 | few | CASTLRGKDEQYF | TGTGCCAGCACCCTCCGAGGGAAGGACGAGCAGTACTTC
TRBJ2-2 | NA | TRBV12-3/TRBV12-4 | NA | CASGTGAFTGELFF | TGTGCCAGCGGCACGGGGGCCTTCACCGGGGAGCTGTTTTTT